Many counts were recorded for the clone carrying this T cell receptor (beta chain). Its antigen is undetermined. The data originate from a study of T cells in Graves' hyperthyroidism and ophthalmopathy. Findings of the study overall: Most expanded thyroid clonotypes above 0.001 recurred in blood.

RNA transcripts were the template for amplifying TCR beta CDR3 regions. The HTBI primer set drove a first-round RT-PCR of the TCR CDR3. MiXCR, applied by TCRdb to the multiplex PCR reads, yields one record per CDR3 protein. Of about 290,000 distinct CDR3 sequences listed, around 13% are singletons. This CDR3 is built from 15 residues. Per the germline V gene, CDR1 is MNHNY and CDR2 is SVGAGI (reference sequence). V gave up 0 bases and J gave up 7 bases, with 13 bases separating them. Sequencing was performed on blood. The sequence was collected from a woman aged 40 to 50 with Graves' hyperthyroidism. The chain carries TRBV6-6 and TRBJ1-5; TRBD1 might be the D (5 bases). CDR3 nucleotides: TGTGCCAGCAGTTACTCCGGGGGGAAAGAGCAGCCCCAGCATTTT. Translating it yields CASSYSGGKEQPQHF.